This T cell receptor (beta chain) was found in a study of blood T cell repertoires in COVID-19. Study at large: Samples representing acute and convalescent COVID-19 were sourced from the United States, Italy and Spain. T cells, B-cell-depleted T cells, or PBMCs supplied cDNA or gDNA.

This CDR3 comprises 15 residues. Germline assignment: CDR1 SGHNT and CDR2 YYREEE (reference sequence). Trimming removed 2 bases from V and 5 bases from J, with 16 bases in between. Per the original methods: Reference gene primer amplification gave nucleated cell count estimates. The assay was immunoSEQ multiplex PCR, and TCRdb's table has in-frame clones only and misses some. V, J and clone size reflect that table, while D and trimming were determined from the DNA. The sample yields roughly 70,000 clones, about 80% seen once. The specimen sequenced was peripheral blood. V usage is TRBV5-4 and J usage is TRBJ1-2; D may be TRBD1 (6 bases). This TCR was recovered from a human donor in a cohort sampled during active COVID-19. The CDR3, as DNA: TGTGCCAGCAGCTTTTGGGTCTCAGGGGAATATGGCTACACCTTC. This translates into CASSFWVSGEYGYTF.